This TCR beta chain was captured in a study of cytomegalovirus exposure and HLA in healthy donors (dated by TCRdb to about 2017). At the level of the whole study: An earlier analysis of around 600 of the donors reported 250 to 300 Gb of sequence data and some 120 million unique TCR beta sequences from about 179 million T cells. The aim of the study was to test whether cataloging public T cell receptors could identify signatures of past pathogen exposure. Because of strong linkage in the cohort, four to six DR-DQ haplotypes were treated as single units for association and clustering. Among some 410 genotyped donors of the cohort, an average of around 240,000 unique TCR beta nucleotide sequences was sequenced per donor, of which about 19% were non-productive. The study profiled the T cell repertoires of hundreds of subjects by immunosequencing and related them to cytomegalovirus serostatus. Every discovery cohort repertoire had been produced on one sequencing platform. The number of typed donors differed by locus: 629-630 for A, B, C, DRB1 and DQB1; 500 to 550 for DQA1; 606 for DPA1; and around 450 for DPB1. Donor age, sex, ethnicity and CMV serostatus were compiled together with the repertoire data. An early release that covered more than 550 HLA-typed donors contained approximately 300 gigabases of sequencing data and 75 million to 100 million unique TCR sequences. In an earlier analysis of several hundred of the donors, high-throughput TCR beta sequencing was used to judge whether each TCR beta V gene segment behaved as functional or pseudogenic. A later genetic analysis used genome-wide SNP genotypes for about three fifths of the 666 donors, treating that subset as a discovery cohort. In a later analysis, previously published TCR beta repertoires from hundreds of donors were re-analyzed and high-resolution HLA genotyping was added so that TCR occurrence patterns could be studied. To predict cytomegalovirus infection status, the study brought together high-throughput TCR immunosequencing, statistical association of individual TCRs with disease status, and machine learning. Along with the roughly 700-subject first cohort, a separate validation cohort of more than 90 different subjects was used. HLA typing included class I and class II loci at four-digit resolution. Rather than using new phenotypic data, the later analysis identified candidate immune exposures from TCR beta sequences and from how often those sequences occurred across donors. The genetic ancestry cluster associated with self-reported Caucasian donors included about 81% of the 398 genotyped donors. General findings and caveats noted by the study authors: When HLA alleles, especially DR and DQ, strongly co-occurred, TCR associations were difficult to assign to individual alleles. Because counts were too low, 15 or so rarely observed V segments, including chromosome 9 orphons, were excluded from the earlier analysis of 587 of the donors. Because the 87-base-pair reads could not distinguish some IMGT-functional V segments, including TRBV6-2 and TRBV6-3, those segments were excluded. A cluster of highly shared sequence variants was judged likely to be a technical artifact of the sequencing pipeline. Because some donors lacked HLA typing at each locus, the association tests relied only on the typed subset. An earlier analysis of approximately 540 of the donors showed that most TCR beta V segments appeared in productive rearrangements either about 90% or about 30% of the time, which broadly matched IMGT annotations. A later analysis found that most CMV-associated TCR beta chains appeared HLA-restricted, with HLA associations seemingly driven largely by CMV exposure. For the cohort, immune exposure information was limited to CMV serostatus. The classifier was reported to diagnose cytomegalovirus status with high specificity and sensitivity in both the original cohort and the validation cohort. The study gave a list of 150 to 200 TCR beta chains associated with cytomegalovirus. In a later analysis, several top co-occurrence clusters were reported to appear linked to parvovirus B19, influenza, CMV and Epstein-Barr virus. V-gene and J-gene trimming of TCR beta chains was associated with a missense DCLRE1C variant in a later genetic analysis, and the association was replicated in an independent cohort. In a later analysis, TCR association rates were found to vary across HLA loci, with the most associated TCRs seen for DRB1 alleles and the fewest for HLA-C alleles. In this cohort, only TCR beta chains were sequenced, and detectable features were limited by the absence of alpha or paired-chain data. Specific HLA alleles were associated with more than 15,000 TCR beta sequences at a false discovery rate of 0.05 in a later analysis. In a later genetic analysis, fewer N-insertions in productive TCRs were reported among donors in an Asian-associated ancestry cluster than the approximately 670-donor mean. Linkage disequilibrium might explain the correlated functional status among segregating V segments, but an unknown experimental factor could not be ruled out. A later analysis found that HLA-associated TCR beta chains were more clonally expanded and had lower generation probabilities than equally common non-associated chains. A further reported finding was that TCR beta sequences accurately predicted the HLA-A and HLA-B alleles for most subjects in the first cohort. While some public TCRs were present in many individuals, most TCR sequences turned up only very rarely across donors. The authors suggested that the approach could potentially be generalized to other disease states and immunological phenotypes. A few of the identified cytomegalovirus-associated TCR beta chains were confirmed in vitro to be specific for cytomegalovirus antigens. The presence/absence analyses assumed that sequencing depth was roughly uniform across donors, and that assumption may not be true.

In the case of this clone: No antigen is known for it. Base quality data are lacking; no much larger clone is found one base away.

The cohort comprised some 730 healthy bone marrow donors. At the time of sampling, all cohort members were nominally healthy, though unrecorded immune exposures were likely present. The donor tested CMV seropositive and was one of the 289 seropositive cohort members. A peripheral blood sample was provided by each donor, and peripheral blood mononuclear cells were used for TCR beta sequencing. Genomic DNA extraction from the blood cell samples was performed with the Qiagen DNeasy Blood Extraction Kit. CDR1 and CDR2, looked up from the germline V gene (reference sequence), are LNHDA and SQIVND. Trimming takes 5 bases off V and 1 base off J; junction bases not matched to a gene: 10. The CDR3 contains 16 residues, cysteine and phenylalanine counted. Only the CDR3 region is kept as DNA, spanning 48 bases read in frame from base 1. Library preparation used the immunoSEQ multiplex PCR assay. For the multiplex PCR, a mixture combining 60 forward primers for TCR Vbeta segments and 13 reverse primers for TCR Jbeta segments was used. Amplification of the CDR3 region of rearranged TCR beta genes was performed with a multiplex PCR assay on genomic DNA. Amplified TCR beta libraries were sequenced as 87-base-pair reads on the Illumina HiSeq System. Regarding the original processing steps: A later analysis tallied roughly 80 million unique TCR beta chains across the 650 to 750 repertoires, and roughly 11 million of those chains were shared by two or more donors. To remove PCR and sequencing errors, raw reads were error-corrected and collapsed into unique sequences using a nearest-neighbor algorithm that merged closely related sequences. CDR3 sequences were aligned to IMGT reference sequences to assign V, D and J gene segments. For a sequence to be retained, at least a six-nucleotide match to both a V gene segment and a J gene segment was required. A rearrangement counted as productive if the CDR3 had no stop codons and remained in frame with V and J, and every other rearrangement counted as non-productive. Following IMGT convention, CDR3 was defined as the stretch from the second conserved V-encoded cysteine to the conserved J-encoded phenylalanine. The earlier analysis of some 550 of the donors excluded any sequence lacking an unambiguous match to a single V gene segment. An earlier analysis of almost 600 of the donors classified V segments as functional when productive rearrangements were above 56.7% and as segregating when the standard deviation between donors was above 5%. To diagnose cytomegalovirus status from the catalog of TCR beta chain sequences, a statistical classification framework was built. In a later analysis, V and J genes were assigned by comparing TCR nucleotide sequences against IMGT/GENE-DB human TR gene sequences. In a later analysis, CDR3 sequences and most-parsimonious VDJ recombination scenarios were assigned using the TCRdist pipeline. In a later analysis, each TCR beta chain was defined by its CDR3 amino acid sequence together with its V-gene family, and reads without a unique V-gene family were excluded. As a way to deal with suspected cross-contamination and a sequencing artifact, a later analysis dropped 640 or so nucleotide sequences that were highly shared and had low generation probability. In a later analysis, a clonal expansion index for each public chain was calculated from normalized within-repertoire ranks of inferred template counts. A later analysis computed generation probabilities with a VDJ recombination model fitted to out-of-frame rearrangements, and checked the results against IGoR. In a later analysis, TCR-TCR, TCR-HLA and TCR-CMV co-occurrence was scored with hypergeometric tests, and a repertoire-size bias correction was applied to TCR pairs. False discovery rates were estimated in a later analysis by permuting HLA or CMV assignments 20 times. In a later analysis, co-occurring TCRs were grouped with DBSCAN, and TCRdist sequence similarity was added when clustering was performed within HLA-allele-positive subsets. For co-occurrence clustering, repertoires with fewer than 30,000 or more than 120,000 public chains were excluded, along with 4 to 6 repertoires with anomalous nucleotide sharing. TCRdb provides this immuneACCESS table in a form limited to in-frame rearrangements. Some clones are lacking; in checked studies, under half of them reflect an unresolved V gene, and why the rest are absent is not known. Clonal size and the V and J genes are those of that table, whereas D and trimming came from the DNA. Across this sample there are 150,000 to 200,000 clones, with roughly three quarters seen only once. The ten largest account for 7.4% of the sample.

This sequence uses TRBV19 and TRBJ1-2; 7 bases in between match TRBD1. This clonotype originated in a male donor in good health and CMV-seropositive. The sequenced sample was PBMCs. The CDR3 region has the sequence CASSVRKGTDNYGYTF. The bases read TGTGCCAGTAGTGTTAGGAAGGGGACAGATAACTATGGCTACACCTTC. Reference TRBV19 and TRBJ1-2 proteins supply the regions before and after the CDR3; the full variable domain is: DGGITQSPKYLFRKEGQNVTLSCEQNLNHDAMYWYRQDPGQGLRLIYYSQIVNDFQKGDIAEGYSVSREKKESFPLTVTSAQKNPTAFYLCASSVRKGTDNYGYTFGSGTRLTVV.